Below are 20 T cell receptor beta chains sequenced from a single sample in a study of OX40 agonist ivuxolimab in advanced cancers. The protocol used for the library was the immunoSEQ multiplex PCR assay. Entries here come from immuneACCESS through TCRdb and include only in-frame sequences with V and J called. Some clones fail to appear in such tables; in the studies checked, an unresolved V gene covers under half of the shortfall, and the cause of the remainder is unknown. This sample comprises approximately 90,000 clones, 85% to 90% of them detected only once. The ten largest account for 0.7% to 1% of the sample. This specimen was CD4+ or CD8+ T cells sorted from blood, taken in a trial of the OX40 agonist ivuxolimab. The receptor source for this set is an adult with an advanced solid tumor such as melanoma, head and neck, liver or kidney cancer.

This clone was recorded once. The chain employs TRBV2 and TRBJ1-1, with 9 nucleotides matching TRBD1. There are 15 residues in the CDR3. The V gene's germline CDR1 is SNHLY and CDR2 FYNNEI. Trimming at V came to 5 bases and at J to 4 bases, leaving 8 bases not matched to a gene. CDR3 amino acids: CASSPLTGGGTEAFF. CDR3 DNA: TGTGCCAGCAGTCCCTTGACAGGGGGTGGCACTGAAGCTTTCTTT.

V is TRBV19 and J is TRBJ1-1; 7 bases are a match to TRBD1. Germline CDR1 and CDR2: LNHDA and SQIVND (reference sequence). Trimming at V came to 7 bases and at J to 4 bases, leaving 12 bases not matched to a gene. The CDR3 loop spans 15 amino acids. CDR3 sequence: CASTPSVTGVTEAFF. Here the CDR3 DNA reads TGTGCCAGTACCCCATCGGTCACAGGGGTCACTGAAGCTTTCTTT. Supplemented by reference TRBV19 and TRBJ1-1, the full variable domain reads DGGITQSPKYLFRKEGQNVTLSCEQNLNHDAMYWYRQDPGQGLRLIYYSQIVNDFQKGDIAEGYSVSREKKESFPLTVTSAQKNPTAFYLCASTPSVTGVTEAFFGQGTRLTVV.

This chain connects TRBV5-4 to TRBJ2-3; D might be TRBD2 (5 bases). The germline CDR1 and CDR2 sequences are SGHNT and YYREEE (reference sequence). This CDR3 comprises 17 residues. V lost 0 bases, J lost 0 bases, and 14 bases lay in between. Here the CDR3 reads CASSLEAKRTSTDTQYF. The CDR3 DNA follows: TGTGCCAGCAGCTTGGAGGCGAAGCGGACTAGCACAGATACGCAGTATTTT.

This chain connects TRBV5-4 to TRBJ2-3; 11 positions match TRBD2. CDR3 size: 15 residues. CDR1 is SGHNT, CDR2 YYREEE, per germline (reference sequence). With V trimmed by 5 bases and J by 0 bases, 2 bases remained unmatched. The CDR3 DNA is TGTGCCAGCAGATTAGCGGGGGGGAGCACAGATACGCAGTATTTT. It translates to CASRLAGGSTDTQYF.

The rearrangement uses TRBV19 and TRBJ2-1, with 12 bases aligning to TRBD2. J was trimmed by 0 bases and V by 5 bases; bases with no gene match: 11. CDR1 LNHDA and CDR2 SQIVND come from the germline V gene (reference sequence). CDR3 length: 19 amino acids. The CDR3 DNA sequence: TGTGCCAGTAGTCCGGGACTAGCGGGCGATTCGAGCTCCTACAATGAGCAGTTCTTC. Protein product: CASSPGLAGDSSSYNEQFF. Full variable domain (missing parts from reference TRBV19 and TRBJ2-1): DGGITQSPKYLFRKEGQNVTLSCEQNLNHDAMYWYRQDPGQGLRLIYYSQIVNDFQKGDIAEGYSVSREKKESFPLTVTSAQKNPTAFYLCASSPGLAGDSSSYNEQFFGPGTRLTVL.

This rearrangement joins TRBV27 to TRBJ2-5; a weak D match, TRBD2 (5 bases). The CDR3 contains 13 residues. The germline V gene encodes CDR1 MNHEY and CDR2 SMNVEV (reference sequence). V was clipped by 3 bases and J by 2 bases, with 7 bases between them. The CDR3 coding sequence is TGTGCCAGCAGTTTCGGGAAACAAGAGACCCAGTACTTC. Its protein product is CASSFGKQETQYF.

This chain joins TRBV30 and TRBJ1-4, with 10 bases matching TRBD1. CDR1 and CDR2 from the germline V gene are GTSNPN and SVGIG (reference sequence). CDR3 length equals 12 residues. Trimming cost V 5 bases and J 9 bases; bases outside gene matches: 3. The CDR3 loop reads CAWSDRGKKLFF. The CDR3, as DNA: TGTGCCTGGTCGGACAGGGGGAAAAAACTGTTTTTT.

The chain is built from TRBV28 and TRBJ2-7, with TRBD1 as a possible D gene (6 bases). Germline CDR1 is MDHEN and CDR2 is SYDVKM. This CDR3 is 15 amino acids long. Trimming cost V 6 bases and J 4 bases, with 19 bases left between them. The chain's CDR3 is CASSSQGLPLYEQYF. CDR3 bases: TGTGCCAGCAGCTCTCAGGGGCTCCCCCTGTACGAGCAGTACTTC. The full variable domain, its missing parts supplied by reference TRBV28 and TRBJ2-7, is DVKVTQSSRYLVKRTGEKVFLECVQDMDHENMFWYRQDPGLGLRLIYFSYDVKMKEKGDIPEGYSVSREKKERFSLILESASTNQTSMYLCASSSQGLPLYEQYFGPGTRLTVT.

CDR3 in amino acids: CATSTGGVSNQPQHF. CDR3 DNA sequence: TGTGCCACCTCGACAGGGGGTGTTAGCAATCAGCCCCAGCATTTT. V and J are TRBV10-3 and TRBJ1-5; TRBD1 matches 9 bases. With 10 bases clipped from V and 0 bases from J, the junction kept 7 bases outside the gene matches. The V gene's germline CDR1 is ENHRY and CDR2 SYGVKD. The length of the CDR3 is 15 residues.

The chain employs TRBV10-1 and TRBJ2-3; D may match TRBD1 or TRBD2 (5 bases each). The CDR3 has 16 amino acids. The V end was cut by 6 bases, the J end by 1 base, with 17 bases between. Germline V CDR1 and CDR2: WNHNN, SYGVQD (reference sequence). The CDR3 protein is CASSSLVLGGTDTQYF. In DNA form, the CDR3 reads TGCGCCAGCAGCAGCCTCGTTTTGGGGGGCACAGATACGCAGTATTTT.

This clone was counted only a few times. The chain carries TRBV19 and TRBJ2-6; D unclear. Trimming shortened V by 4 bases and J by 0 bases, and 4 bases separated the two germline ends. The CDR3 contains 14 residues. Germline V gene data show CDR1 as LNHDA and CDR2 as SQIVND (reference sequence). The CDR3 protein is CASSSVSGANVLTF. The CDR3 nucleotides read TGTGCCAGTAGTAGCGTCTCTGGGGCCAACGTCCTGACTTTC.

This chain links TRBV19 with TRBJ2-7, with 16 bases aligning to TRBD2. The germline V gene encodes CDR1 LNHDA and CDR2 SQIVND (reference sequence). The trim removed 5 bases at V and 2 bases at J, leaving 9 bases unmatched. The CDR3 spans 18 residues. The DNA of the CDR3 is TGTGCCAGTAGTGGTCCGGGACTAGCGGGGGGGCATACCTACGAGCAGTACTTC. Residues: CASSGPGLAGGHTYEQYF.

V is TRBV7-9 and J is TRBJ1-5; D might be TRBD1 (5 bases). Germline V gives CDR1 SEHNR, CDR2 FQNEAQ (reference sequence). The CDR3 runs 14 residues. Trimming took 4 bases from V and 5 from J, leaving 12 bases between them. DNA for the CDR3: TGTGCCAGCAGCTGGTGGGACGAGCATCAGCCCCAGCATTTT. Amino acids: CASSWWDEHQPQHF.

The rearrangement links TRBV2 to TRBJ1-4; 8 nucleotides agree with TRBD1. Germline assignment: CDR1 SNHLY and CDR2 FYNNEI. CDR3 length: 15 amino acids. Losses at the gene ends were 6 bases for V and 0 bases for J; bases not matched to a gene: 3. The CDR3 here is CASSDRGATNEKLFF. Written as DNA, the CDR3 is TGTGCCAGCAGCGACAGGGGCGCAACTAATGAAAAACTGTTTTTT. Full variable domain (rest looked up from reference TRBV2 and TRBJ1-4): EPEVTQTPSHQVTQMGQEVILRCVPISNHLYFYWYRQILGQKVEFLVSFYNNEISEKSEIFDDQFSVERPDGSNFTLKIRSTKLEDSAMYFCASSDRGATNEKLFFGSGTQLSVL.

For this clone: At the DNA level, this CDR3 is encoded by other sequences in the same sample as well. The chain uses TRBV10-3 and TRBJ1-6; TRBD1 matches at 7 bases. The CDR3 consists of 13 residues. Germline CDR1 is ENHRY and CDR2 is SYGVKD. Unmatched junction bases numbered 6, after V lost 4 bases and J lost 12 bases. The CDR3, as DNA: TGTGCCATCAGTGCACAGGGGAGGGGACCCCTCCACTTT. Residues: CAISAQGRGPLHF.

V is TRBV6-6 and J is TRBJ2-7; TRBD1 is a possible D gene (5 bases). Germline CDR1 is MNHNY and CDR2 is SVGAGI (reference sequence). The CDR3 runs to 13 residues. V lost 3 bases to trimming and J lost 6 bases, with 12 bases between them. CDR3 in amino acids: CASSYRQYREQYF. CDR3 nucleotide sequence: TGTGCCAGCAGTTATCGACAGTACCGCGAGCAGTACTTC.

The CDR3 sequence is CASSAEGGRETQYF. The CDR3 region has the DNA TGTGCCAGCAGCGCAGAGGGGGGAAGGGAGACCCAGTACTTC. The chain combines TRBV11-2 with TRBJ2-5, with D perhaps TRBD1 or TRBD2 (6 bases each). This CDR3 is 14 amino acids long. V lost 5 bases, J lost 5 bases, and 15 bases lay in between. CDR1 is SGHAT, CDR2 FQNNGV, per germline.

The CDR3 sequence is CASLDRTNYGYTF. Written as DNA, the CDR3 is TGTGCCTCCCTTGACAGGACTAACTATGGCTACACCTTC. The chain couples TRBV30 to TRBJ1-2, with D tentatively TRBD1 (6 bases). This CDR3 has 13 residues. Trimming shortened V by 7 bases and J by 0 bases, and 12 bases separated the two germline ends. Germline lookup yields CDR1 GTSNPN and CDR2 SVGIG (reference sequence).

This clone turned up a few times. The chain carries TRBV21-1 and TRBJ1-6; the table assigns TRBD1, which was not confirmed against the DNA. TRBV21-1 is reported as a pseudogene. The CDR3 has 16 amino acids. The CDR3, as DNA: TGTGCCAGCAGCAAAGCGGGACAGGCCTATAATTCACCCCTCCACTTT. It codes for CASSKAGQAYNSPLHF.

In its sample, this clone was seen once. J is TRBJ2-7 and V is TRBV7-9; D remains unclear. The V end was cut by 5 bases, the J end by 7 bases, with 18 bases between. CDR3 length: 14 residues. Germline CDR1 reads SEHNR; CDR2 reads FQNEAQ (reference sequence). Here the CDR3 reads CASSPSRTYGEQYF. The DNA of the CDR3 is TGTGCCAGCAGCCCAAGTAGGACGTACGGGGAGCAGTACTTC.